This TCR beta chain comes out of a study of T cells in narcolepsy. Trimming took 4 bases from V and 3 from J; bases not matched to a gene: 8. This CDR3 has 15 residues. Looked up from germline, CDR1 is LNHDA and CDR2 is SQIVND (reference sequence). Clones were read by immunoSEQ multiplex PCR, and TCRdb kept only the in-frame ones, dropping some. Here the sample spans fewer than 35,000 clones, roughly 80% being singletons. The chain combines TRBV19 with TRBJ2-7, with 8 bases lining up with TRBD1. Sequencing used CD45RA- memory CD4+ T cells from PBMCs. This TCR derives from a human donor with narcolepsy. CDR3: CASSNRRTGSYEQYF. DNA of the CDR3: TGTGCCAGTAGTAACCGAAGGACAGGGAGCTACGAGCAGTACTTC.